This TCR beta chain is from a study of human T cells and chemical hapten exposure. About the research overall: 0.01% DPC was applied to the upper back in patch tests, which were read at 6 days. Patients, a majority of them female, were diagnosed with alopecia areata, totalis or universalis.

Findings and caveats of the study: Expanded TCRs showed more large CDR3 clusters than pre-sensitization or healthy control sets. As patch test score rose, PT1 expanded TCR counts tended to rise as well.

As to time point: patch test 1, 2 weeks after DPC sensitization. Described treatment: therapeutic diphenylcyclopropenone sensitization with weekly scalp DPC. V shed 5 bases and J shed 2 bases, with 18 bases lying between them. CDR3 size: 16 residues. Remarks on this clonotype: Antigen: not known.

TCRdb processed the RACE reads anew with MiXCR; each CDR3 protein has one entry. The profile covers roughly 72,000 distinct CDR3 sequences, with about 9.3% appearing a single time and more than 1.1% taken by the ten largest. This TCR derives from a woman between 50 and 59 years old with alopecia areata. Some clones in this sample may be carry-over from other donors' samples. The material sequenced was whole blood, taken in connection with sensitization to the hapten diphenylcyclopropenone (DPC). The chain is built from TRBV12-3 or TRBV12-4 and TRBJ1-2; possibly TRBD1 for D (5 bases). CDR3 loop: CASSRDWARQNYGYTF. DNA of the CDR3: TGTGCCAGCAGTCGAGATTGGGCCAGACAGAACTATGGCTACACCTTC.